This passage covers 27 T cell receptor beta chains from one sample sequenced in a study of blood T cell repertoires in COVID-19. Sequencing was performed with immunoSEQ multiplex PCR; in TCRdb, only in-frame clones are kept and a portion is missing. The sample shows about 73,000 clones, roughly 85% of them seen only once. Sequenced sample: peripheral blood. These receptor sequences come from a woman aged 55 to 70 with acute or convalescent COVID-19.

The rearrangement links TRBV10-3 to TRBJ1-2; 7 bases align to TRBD1. From germline, CDR1 is ENHRY and CDR2 SYGVKD. Unmatched junction bases numbered 6, after V lost 4 bases and J lost 4 bases. The CDR3 has 14 amino acids. Written as DNA, the CDR3 is TGTGCCATCAGTGTTCGACAGGGTCTCTATGGCTACACCTTC. Translation gives CAISVRQGLYGYTF.

This chain uses TRBV15 with TRBJ1-2; D gene uncertain. The germline CDR1 and CDR2 sequences are LNHNV and YYDKDF (reference sequence). V was clipped by 6 bases and J by 2 bases, with 10 bases between them. The CDR3 spans 13 residues. CDR3 coding DNA: TGTGCCACCAGAGAGGATGGCAACTATGGCTACACCTTC. Translated: CATREDGNYGYTF.

The chain combines TRBV7-9 with TRBJ2-7; 8 bases map to TRBD2. V dropped 2 bases and J dropped 2; count of bases not matched to a gene: 2. The CDR3 covers 14 residues. The germline V gene encodes CDR1 SEHNR and CDR2 FQNEAQ (reference sequence). The CDR3 loop is CASSLPGRAYEQYF. CDR3 DNA sequence: TGTGCCAGCAGCTTACCCGGGAGGGCCTACGAGCAGTACTTC. Full variable domain (outside the CDR3, taken from reference TRBV7-9 and TRBJ2-7): DTGVSQNPRHKITKRGQNVTFRCDPISEHNRLYWYRQTLGQGPEFLTYFQNEAQLEKSRLLSDRFSAERPKGSFSTLEIQRTEQGDSAMYLCASSLPGRAYEQYFGPGTRLTVT.

The rearrangement links TRBV7-3 to TRBJ2-5, with a weak D call TRBD2 (5 bases). Trimming shortened V by 2 bases and J by 2 bases, and 12 bases separated the two germline ends. The CDR3 sequence is 15 residues long. CDR1 and CDR2 from the germline V gene are SGHTA and FQGTGA. In DNA, the CDR3 is TGTGCCAGCAGCTTATCTGGACTGGAGCAAGAGACCCAGTACTTC. Protein sequence: CASSLSGLEQETQYF.

This clone was seen just once. This chain joins TRBV23-1 and TRBJ1-2; weak D call: TRBD1 (6 bases). TRBV23-1 is treated as an ORF (open reading frame) with a function not yet certain. This CDR3 has 16 amino acids. The ends were cut back, 6 bases at V and 2 bases at J, with 19 bases in the middle. This CDR3 reads CASSPLPGHWNYGYTF. In nucleotides, the CDR3 is TGCGCCAGCAGCCCACTACCGGGACACTGGAACTATGGCTACACCTTC.

The rearrangement uses TRBV18 and TRBJ1-3; D might be TRBD1 (5 bases). In germline, CDR1 is KGHSH, CDR2 LQKENI. The ends were cut back, 3 bases at V and 0 bases at J, with 12 bases in the middle. The CDR3 length is 16 residues. This chain's CDR3 is CASSPRDRYSGNTIYF. For the CDR3, the DNA is TGTGCCAGCTCACCTAGAGACAGATACTCTGGAAACACCATATATTTT.

The CDR3: CASSLQGLAGGKETQYF. In DNA, the CDR3 is TGTGCCAGCAGCTTACAAGGACTAGCGGGAGGGAAAGAGACCCAGTACTTC. The rearrangement links TRBV5-8 to TRBJ2-5; 15 positions match TRBD2. The J segment lost 3 bases and the V segment lost 2 bases, leaving 5 bases of the junction unmatched. The CDR3 is 17 residues long. CDR1 and CDR2 from the germline V gene are SGHTS and YDEGEE.

The CDR3 protein is CATSWTGGGQPQHF. The CDR3 nucleotides are TGTGCCACCAGCTGGACAGGGGGAGGTCAGCCCCAGCATTTT. The chain recombines TRBV15 with TRBJ1-5, with 10 bases aligning to TRBD1. The CDR3 totals 14 residues. Germline CDR1 and CDR2: LNHNV and YYDKDF (reference sequence). V shed 5 bases and J 6 bases; nucleotides not matched to a gene: 4.

The chain links TRBV28 to TRBJ1-1, with 10 bases aligning to TRBD1. CDR3 length: 17 residues. V trimming: 5 bases; J trimming: 1 base; junction bases outside the gene matches: 10. In germline, CDR1 is MDHEN, CDR2 SYDVKM. CDR3 amino acids: CASSQLLRTGGNTEAFF. The CDR3 nucleotides are TGTGCCAGCAGTCAATTGCTACGGACAGGGGGGAACACTGAAGCTTTCTTT.

This clone was observed a handful of times. The gene calls are TRBV4-1 and TRBJ2-1, with 12 bases lining up with TRBD2. The CDR3 loop spans 15 amino acids. Losses at the gene ends were 3 bases for V and 12 bases for J; bases not matched to a gene: 9. The germline V gene has CDR1 MGHRA and CDR2 YSYEKL. This chain's CDR3 is CASSHGLAGRRGQFF. As DNA, the CDR3 is TGCGCCAGCAGCCACGGACTAGCGGGAAGACGCGGGCAGTTCTTC.

For the CDR3, the DNA is TGTGCCAGCAGCGCTAGCAACCAAGAGACCCAGTACTTC. Translating it yields CASSASNQETQYF. J is TRBJ2-5 and V is TRBV7-2; a possible D gene is TRBD2 (5 bases). Trimming cost V 5 bases and J 0 bases, with 7 bases left between them. This CDR3 spans 13 amino acids. In germline, CDR1 is SGHTA, CDR2 FQGNSA.

The chain combines TRBV2 with TRBJ2-1; D remains unclear. The V end lost 7 bases, the J end lost 6 bases, and 16 bases lay between the germline ends. Germline V gene sequence: CDR1 SNHLY, CDR2 FYNNEI. The CDR3 consists of 14 residues. This CDR3 reads CASNLLVGRNEQFF. The CDR3 DNA reads as TGTGCCAGCAATTTATTAGTTGGGCGCAATGAGCAGTTCTTC.

This clone was picked up one time. The chain uses TRBV6-5 and TRBJ2-7; 7 bases match TRBD2. V was clipped by 2 bases and J by 0 bases; unmatched bases: 7. The germline V gene encodes CDR1 MNHEY and CDR2 SVGAGI. There are 16 residues in the CDR3. The CDR3 bases are TGTGCCAGCAGTTACCGCCCTAGCGGTAGCTCCTACGAGCAGTACTTC. Protein sequence: CASSYRPSGSSYEQYF.

This sequence joins TRBV5-1 and TRBJ2-5, with 10 bases aligning to TRBD2. Germline CDR1 SGHRS, CDR2 YFSETQ. This CDR3 has 13 amino acids. The junction had 2 bases not matched to a gene; V was cut back by 4 bases and J by 5 bases. CDR3 amino acids: CASSVLAGETQYF. CDR3 nucleotides: TGCGCCAGCAGCGTACTAGCGGGGGAGACCCAGTACTTC.

This rearrangement joins TRBV30 to TRBJ1-6; D is uncertain. The ends were cut back, 3 bases at V and 4 bases at J, with 7 bases in the middle. The V gene's germline CDR1 is GTSNPN and CDR2 SVGIG (reference sequence). CDR3 length: 13 amino acids. The CDR3 sequence: CAWSDLYNSPLHF. The CDR3 coding sequence is TGTGCCTGGAGCGATCTATATAATTCACCCCTCCACTTT.

V is TRBV4-1 and J is TRBJ2-2, with a weak D call TRBD1 (5 bases). Per the germline V gene, CDR1 is MGHRA and CDR2 is YSYEKL. Deletions cut 0 bases from V and 4 bases from J, with 12 bases between. This CDR3 has 16 amino acids. The CDR3 nucleotides read TGCGCCAGCAGCCAAGACCTCAGGGTTCTCACCGGGGAGCTGTTTTTT. Translation gives CASSQDLRVLTGELFF.

This chain joins TRBV3-1 (or the pseudogene TRBV3-2) and TRBJ2-7; no definite D call. CDR3 length: 13 residues. The ends were cut back, 6 bases at V and 3 bases at J, with 12 bases in the middle. Germline CDR1 and CDR2: LGHDT and YNNKEL (reference sequence). CDR3 region: CASSTHGRYEQYF. DNA of the CDR3: TGTGCCAGCAGTACTCATGGGCGCTACGAGCAGTACTTC.

V is TRBV10-3 and J is TRBJ2-7; 8 positions agree with TRBD2. The CDR3 spans 14 residues. V dropped 11 bases and J dropped 0; count of bases not matched to a gene: 9. Germline V gene sequence: CDR1 ENHRY, CDR2 SYGVKD. The CDR3 spells CASQAGAYSYEQYF. DNA of the CDR3: TGTGCCTCCCAAGCGGGGGCTTACTCCTACGAGCAGTACTTC.

V and J are TRBV7-9 and TRBJ1-1; D unclear. Per the germline V gene, CDR1 is SEHNR and CDR2 is FQNEAQ (reference sequence). V shed 3 bases and J shed 0 bases, with 11 bases lying between them. The CDR3 is 15 residues long. CDR3: CASSLRPTLNTEAFF. Here the CDR3 DNA reads TGTGCCAGCAGCTTGAGGCCGACTCTGAACACTGAAGCTTTCTTT.

The chain employs TRBV7-8 and TRBJ2-3; 7 nucleotides align to TRBD2. Germline lookup yields CDR1 SGHVS and CDR2 FQNEAQ. The CDR3 runs 19 residues. V trimming: 0 bases; J trimming: 7 bases; junction bases outside the gene matches: 19. Here the CDR3 DNA reads TGTGCCAGCAGCTTAGCGCAGCAGATAGGGGACTATAGGGTATATACGCAGTATTTT. It translates to CASSLAQQIGDYRVYTQYF.

V usage is TRBV10-2 and J usage is TRBJ2-5; D unclear. CDR3 size: 13 residues. Germline V gives CDR1 WSHSY, CDR2 SAAADI. V lost 3 bases to trimming and J lost 5 bases, with 10 bases between them. CDR3 sequence reads: CASSDFFAETQYF. The CDR3 nucleotides are TGCGCCAGCAGTGACTTTTTCGCGGAGACCCAGTACTTC.

The rearrangement joins TRBV11-2 to TRBJ2-1; 16 bases align to TRBD2. Germline V gene lookup returns CDR1 SGHAT and CDR2 FQNNGV. The CDR3 totals 18 residues. V shed 7 bases and J 2 bases; nucleotides not matched to a gene: 8. The CDR3 region has the DNA TGTGCCAGCACCCGGGGACTAGCGGGAGGGTTGACCTACAATGAGCAGTTCTTC. This translates into CASTRGLAGGLTYNEQFF. The variable domain in full, with the rest retrieved from reference TRBV11-2 and TRBJ2-1, is EAGVAQSPRYKIIEKRQSVAFWCNPISGHATLYWYQQILGQGPKLLIQFQNNGVVDDSQLPKDRFSAERLKGVDSTLKIQPAKLEDSAVYLCASTRGLAGGLTYNEQFFGPGTRLTVL.

The V and J genes are TRBV7-8 and TRBJ1-2; D remains unclear. Trimming took 5 bases from V and 4 from J, leaving 8 bases between them. CDR1 and CDR2 from the germline V gene are SGHVS and FQNEAQ. This CDR3 is built from 12 residues. The CDR3 sequence is CASSPNPYGYTF. CDR3 DNA: TGTGCCAGCAGCCCCAATCCCTATGGCTACACCTTC.

About this clone itself: Germline is not matched at one junction end, which may reflect a read error. The chain joins TRBV7-7 to TRBJ1-4; D is ambiguous. The CDR3 has 13 amino acids. CDR1 is SSHAT and CDR2 is FNYEAQ in the germline V gene (reference sequence). CDR3 sequence: CASSLGNREKLFF. The CDR3 DNA reads as TGTGCTAGCAGCTTAGGAAATCGGGAAAAACTGTTTTTT.

The chain combines TRBV6-5 with TRBJ2-3; D may be TRBD1 (5 bases). CDR1 and CDR2 from the germline V gene are MNHEY and SVGAGI. This CDR3 region has 13 residues. V lost 6 bases and J lost 2, with 9 bases in between. CDR3 in DNA: TGTGCCAGCAGAAAGACAGACACAGATACGCAGTATTTT. Its translation is CASRKTDTDTQYF.

The rearrangement links TRBV5-1 to TRBJ2-5; D perhaps matches TRBD2 (6 bases). Trimming shortened V by 4 bases and J by 2 bases, and 15 bases separated the two germline ends. CDR3 length: 15 amino acids. The germline gives CDR1 SGHRS, CDR2 YFSETQ. The CDR3 spells CASSPVIGGQETQYF. In nucleotides, the CDR3 is TGCGCCAGCAGCCCGGTTATCGGGGGACAAGAGACCCAGTACTTC.

The sample holds a few counts of this clone. The V and J genes are TRBV5-1 and TRBJ2-3; 7 nucleotides agree with TRBD2. The CDR3 spans 16 residues. V was pared by 4 bases and J by 2 bases, with 10 bases of the junction left unmatched. Germline V gene lookup returns CDR1 SGHRS and CDR2 YFSETQ. The CDR3 region has the DNA TGCGCCAGCAGCCAGGGACTACAAGCCAACACAGATACGCAGTATTTT. This translates into CASSQGLQANTDTQYF.